These 3 T cell receptor beta chains share one sample of origin, sequenced in a study of CD8+CD57+ T cells in acquired aplastic anemia. Patients selected for sequencing had displayed CD8+CD57+ cell expansion by flow cytometry. Researchers used genomic DNA as the template to profile TCR beta VDJ and CDR3. TCRdb fed the reads into MiXCR, producing one record per CDR3 protein. The table includes fewer than 200,000 distinct CDR3 sequences, less than 50% detected once. The source material was sorted CD4+, CD8+, or CD8+CD57+ T cells (not recorded which) from PBMCs. These receptors all come from a human donor with aplastic anemia.

This rearrangement joins TRBV25-1 to TRBJ2-5; 7 bases fit TRBD2. The CDR3 length is 12 residues. Germline V CDR1 and CDR2: MGHDK, SYGVNS. J was trimmed by 9 bases and V by 5 bases; bases with no gene match: 6. The CDR3 DNA reads as TGTGCCAGCAGTCTTGGGGGGGGGGCCCAGTACTTC. Its translation is CASSLGGGAQYF. Full variable domain (rest looked up from reference TRBV25-1 and TRBJ2-5): EADIYQTPRYLVIGTGKKITLECSQTMGHDKMYWYQQDPGMELHLIHYSYGVNSTEKGDLSSESTVSRIRTEHFPLTLESARPSHTSQYLCASSLGGGAQYFGPGTRLLVL.

V and J are TRBV10-1 and TRBJ2-3, with D perhaps matching TRBD2 (5 bases). This CDR3 spans 17 amino acids. The V end lost 0 bases, the J end lost 8 bases, and 21 bases lay between the germline ends. From germline, CDR1 is WNHNN and CDR2 SYGVQD (reference sequence). The CDR3 DNA follows: TGCGCCAGCAGTGAGTCCGGAAGACGGATATCCGCGGGTACGCAGTATTTT. This encodes CASSESGRRISAGTQYF.

The chain combines TRBV2 with TRBJ2-7, with D possibly being TRBD2 (5 bases). Germline V lookup: CDR1 SNHLY, CDR2 FYNNEI. The CDR3 is made up of 15 amino acids. Trimming stripped 8 bases from V and 6 bases from J, with 23 bases between. DNA of the CDR3: TGTGCCAGCGGTACCTTGGAGGACGTACTATTCGAGCAGTACTTC. Protein sequence: CASGTLEDVLFEQYF. Using reference TRBV2 and TRBJ2-7 for the parts outside the CDR3, the full variable domain is EPEVTQTPSHQVTQMGQEVILRCVPISNHLYFYWYRQILGQKVEFLVSFYNNEISEKSEIFDDQFSVERPDGSNFTLKIRSTKLEDSAMYFCASGTLEDVLFEQYFGPGTRLTVT.